Below, 2 T cell receptor beta chains from the same sample are listed, as sequenced in a study of spatial heterogeneity in lung cancer. One entry per CDR3 protein results from TCRdb running MiXCR on the 5' RACE reads. The data show fewer than 15,000 distinct CDR3 sequences, around 3.1% seen once. Study results and caveats: It was found that expanded intratumoral alpha and beta TCR counts tracked tumor mutation counts.

This sample's time point: sample taken at primary tumor resection. Their specific antigens are unknown. This sample comprised lung tumor tissue, obtained at surgery. These receptors originate from a male donor with early-stage non-small cell lung cancer.

This clonotype appeared many times. J is TRBJ1-6 and V is TRBV20-1; maybe TRBD1 (6 bases). The CDR3 totals 15 residues. Germline V gene sequence: CDR1 DFQATT, CDR2 SNEGSKA (reference sequence). V was trimmed by 6 bases and J by 7 bases, leaving 19 bases between them. CDR3 bases: TGCAGTGCAGAAACAGGGAGGGGGGTAAATTCACCCCTCCACTTT. Translation: CSAETGRGVNSPLHF.

This clonotype was seen repeatedly, ten times or more. CDR3 sequence: CASTIRGGGENIQYF. In nucleotides, the CDR3 is TGTGCCAGCACCATCAGAGGAGGAGGCGAAAACATTCAGTACTTC. The V and J genes are TRBV7-2 and TRBJ2-4; D may be TRBD2 (5 bases). The CDR3 loop spans 15 amino acids. V lost 7 bases, J lost 5 bases, and 18 bases lay in between. The V gene's germline CDR1 is SGHTA and CDR2 FQGNSA.